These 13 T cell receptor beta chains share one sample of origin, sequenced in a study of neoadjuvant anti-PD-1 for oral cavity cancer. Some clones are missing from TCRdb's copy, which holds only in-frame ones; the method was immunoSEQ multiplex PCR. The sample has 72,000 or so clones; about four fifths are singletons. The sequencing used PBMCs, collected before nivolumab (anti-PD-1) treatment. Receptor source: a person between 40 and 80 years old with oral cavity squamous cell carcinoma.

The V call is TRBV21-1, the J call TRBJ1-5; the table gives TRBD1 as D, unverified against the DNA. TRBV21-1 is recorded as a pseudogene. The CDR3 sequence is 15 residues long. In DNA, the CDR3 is TGTGCCAGCAGCAAACCAACAGGGAACAATCAGCCCCAGCATTTT. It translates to CASSKPTGNNQPQHF.

CDR3 DNA: TGCGCCAGCAGCCACGGGACGTCCTACGAGCAGTACTTC. Protein: CASSHGTSYEQYF. The chain joins TRBV4-1 to TRBJ2-7, with D perhaps given as TRBD1 or TRBD2 (5 bases each). The CDR3 sequence is 13 residues long. CDR1 and CDR2 (germline): MGHRA, YSYEKL. Between the trimmed V and J ends, which lost 3 bases and 1 base, there was a span of 7 bases.

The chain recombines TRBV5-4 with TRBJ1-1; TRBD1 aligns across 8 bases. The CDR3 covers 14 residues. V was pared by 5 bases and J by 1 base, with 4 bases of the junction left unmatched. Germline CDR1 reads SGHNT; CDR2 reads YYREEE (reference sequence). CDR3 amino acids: CASRPGGANTEAFF. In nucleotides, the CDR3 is TGTGCCAGCAGACCAGGGGGCGCGAACACTGAAGCTTTCTTT.

This CDR3 is CASSQYRGLRTEAFF. In nucleotides, the CDR3 is TGTGCCAGCAGCCAATACAGGGGCTTGAGGACTGAAGCTTTCTTT. J is TRBJ1-1 and V is TRBV14; 7 nucleotides align to TRBD1. CDR3 length: 15 residues. The germline gives CDR1 SGHDN, CDR2 FVKESK. Germline trimming cut 2 bases from V and 5 bases from J; bases unmatched to any gene: 8.

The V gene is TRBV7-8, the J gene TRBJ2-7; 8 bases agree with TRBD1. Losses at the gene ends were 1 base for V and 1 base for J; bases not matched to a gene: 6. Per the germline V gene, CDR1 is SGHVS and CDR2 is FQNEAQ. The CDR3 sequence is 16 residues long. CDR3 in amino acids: CASSLGTGSVSYEQYF. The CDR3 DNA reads TGTGCCAGCAGCTTAGGGACAGGGTCCGTTTCCTACGAGCAGTACTTC. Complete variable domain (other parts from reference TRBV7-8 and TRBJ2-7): GAGVSQSPRYKVAKRGQDVALRCDPISGHVSLFWYQQALGQGPEFLTYFQNEAQLDKSGLPSDRFFAERPEGSVSTLKIQRTQQEDSAVYLCASSLGTGSVSYEQYFGPGTRLTVT.

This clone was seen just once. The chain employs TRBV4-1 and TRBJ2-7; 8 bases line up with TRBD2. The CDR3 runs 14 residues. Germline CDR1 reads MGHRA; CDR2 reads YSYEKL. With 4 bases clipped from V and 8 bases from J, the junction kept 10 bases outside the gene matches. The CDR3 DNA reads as TGCGCCAGCAGCCTTGGGAGCGGGAGTAGAAAGCAGTACTTC. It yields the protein CASSLGSGSRKQYF.

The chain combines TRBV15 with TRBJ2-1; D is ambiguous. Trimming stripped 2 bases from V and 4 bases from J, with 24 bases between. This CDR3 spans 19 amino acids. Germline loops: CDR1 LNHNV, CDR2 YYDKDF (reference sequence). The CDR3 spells CATSRPPWAAKGSYNEQFF. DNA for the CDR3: TGTGCCACCAGCAGACCCCCCTGGGCGGCCAAGGGATCTTACAATGAGCAGTTCTTC.

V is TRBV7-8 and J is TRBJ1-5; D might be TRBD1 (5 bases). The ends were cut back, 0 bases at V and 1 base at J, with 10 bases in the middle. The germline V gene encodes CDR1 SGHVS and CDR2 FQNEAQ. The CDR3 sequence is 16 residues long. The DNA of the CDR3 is TGTGCCAGCAGCTTAGCGGCAGGGTGGAGCAATCAGCCCCAGCATTTT. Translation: CASSLAAGWSNQPQHF. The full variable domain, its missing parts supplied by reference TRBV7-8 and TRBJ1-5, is GAGVSQSPRYKVAKRGQDVALRCDPISGHVSLFWYQQALGQGPEFLTYFQNEAQLDKSGLPSDRFFAERPEGSVSTLKIQRTQQEDSAVYLCASSLAAGWSNQPQHFGDGTRLSIL.

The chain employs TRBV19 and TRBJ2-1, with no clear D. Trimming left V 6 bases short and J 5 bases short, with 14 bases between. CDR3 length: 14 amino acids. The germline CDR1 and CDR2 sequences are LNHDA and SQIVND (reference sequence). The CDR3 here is CASSNPSVNNEQFF. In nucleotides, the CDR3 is TGTGCCAGTAGCAACCCTTCAGTAAACAATGAGCAGTTCTTC.

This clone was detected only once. CDR3 sequence reads: CASTSGTGPNQPQHF. Written as DNA, the CDR3 is TGTGCCAGCACCTCCGGGACAGGGCCCAATCAGCCCCAGCATTTT. V gene TRBV28 combines with J gene TRBJ1-5; 9 bases map to TRBD1. The CDR3 is 15 amino acids. CDR1 and CDR2 from the germline V gene are MDHEN and SYDVKM. V trimming: 7 bases; J trimming: 3 bases; junction bases outside the gene matches: 7.

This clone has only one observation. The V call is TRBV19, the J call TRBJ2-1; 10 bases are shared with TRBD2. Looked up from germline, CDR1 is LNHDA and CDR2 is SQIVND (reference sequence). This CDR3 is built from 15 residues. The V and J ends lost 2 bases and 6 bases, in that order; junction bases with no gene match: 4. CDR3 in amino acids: CASSILASGGNEQFF. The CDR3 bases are TGTGCCAGTAGTATACTGGCTAGCGGGGGCAATGAGCAGTTCTTC.

CDR3 amino acids: CASSAAQVRRNIQYF. The CDR3 coding sequence is TGTGCCAGCAGTGCCGCGCAGGTCCGCAGAAACATTCAGTACTTC. The gene calls are TRBV28 and TRBJ2-4; the D is unclear. This CDR3 has 15 residues. Per the germline V gene, CDR1 is MDHEN and CDR2 is SYDVKM. Trimming pared 5 bases from V and 6 bases from J, leaving 17 bases between.

The CDR3 coding sequence is TGTGCCAGTAGTATAGAGAGGACAGGGGTCGTCTATGGCTACACCTTC. It is translated as CASSIERTGVVYGYTF. The V and J genes are TRBV19 and TRBJ1-2; 9 bases agree with TRBD1. The CDR3 totals 16 residues. V shed 0 bases, J shed 4 bases, and the junction held 6 bases outside the gene matches. Germline values: CDR1 LNHDA, CDR2 SQIVND (reference sequence).